This paragraph covers one T cell receptor (beta chain) sequence. The antigen it recognizes is unknown. Base qualities are not recorded, but no much larger clone differs from it by a single base. TCR CDR3 regions were amplified from genomic DNA by multiplex PCR using the deep immunoSEQ assay. Extracted genomic DNA from each cell subset was distributed evenly across all wells of several immunoSEQ 96-well plates, and each plate was treated as a replicate. For sorted subsets, around 200 ng genomic DNA, equal to approximately 30,000 T cell genomes, was loaded into each replicate PCR. Purified libraries were measured with a Qubit 3.0 fluorometer, size-checked on a Bioanalyzer 2100, and measured again with the KAPA Library Quantification kit. Every immunoSEQ 96-well plate was sequenced on a dedicated single-read 150-cycle Illumina NextSeq 550 flow cell. For the original study's pipeline: Because the immunoSEQ output included only junctional sequences and no quality scores, the filtering could not be the same as the filtering used for full-length reads. To assign V/J genes and CDR3, sequences were annotated against IMGT germline references using PyIR, a Python wrapper for IgBLAST v1.9. Any read was removed if the V/J assignment was weak (E-value above 1e-6), the CDR3 was missing, or the read contained stop codons, out-of-frame junctions, or ambiguous translated residues. A V3J clonotype was defined by an identical inferred V gene, J gene, and CDR3 amino acid sequence. Percentage overlap between repertoires was computed as shared unique clonotypes divided by the size of the smaller repertoire. Three approaches were used to assess repertoire richness: RTK rarefaction, the Chao1 estimator, and Recon v2.1 estimates of unobserved clonotypes. Generation probabilities for all TCRbeta clonotypes obtained by the gDNA method from a handful of donors were computed using OLGA. The source is immuneACCESS, and TCRdb retained only in-frame sequences with V and J called. Part of the clones is not carried over; for the studies checked, unresolved V genes explain less than half of this, and the remainder is unexplained. For V, J and clone size, that table is used; D and trimming come from the DNA. This sample lists 2.3 million or so clones; about 92% were detected once. The top ten clones comprise 0.35% to 0.5% of the sample.

The CDR3 runs 13 residues from the cysteine to the phenylalanine. Only the CDR3 region is kept as DNA, spanning 39 bases read in frame from base 1. Based on the germline V gene, the CDR1 and CDR2 sequences are SNHLY and FYNNEI. V is cut by 3 bases and J by 3 bases, and the space between the germline ends is 5 bases. The donors were healthy, HIV-negative adults with no recently reported acute infections or vaccinations. Every donor was a Caucasian adult living in Nashville, Tennessee, USA. CD4+ T cells were enriched through magnetic negative selection, after which naive cells were positively selected on CD45RA and the remaining negative fraction served as the memory subset. After blood collection by leukapheresis, PBMCs were isolated using Ficoll-Histopaque density gradient centrifugation and then cryopreserved in the vapor phase of liquid nitrogen. Analytical flow cytometry was used to check the purity and quantity of each magnetically sorted T cell population. Each sorted fraction had its genomic DNA isolated and then quantified by UV absorbance on a Nanodrop 2000c.

This sample was taken from a study of shared clonotypes between healthy human individuals (TCRdb year 2020). Describing the broader study: A few men and a couple of women, aged 18 to 49 years, made up the cohort. For each donor, CD4 naive and CD4 memory were each given three plates, CD8 naive was given two plates, and CD8 memory was given one plate. To estimate repertoire size and how much clonotypes are shared between individuals, the study performed deep sequencing of blood TCR repertoires from roughly five healthy adults. To increase sequencing depth and limit assay-specific biases, different laboratories used diverse techniques to prepare libraries and sequence TCR repertoires. Leukapheresis yielded between about 0.9 and 9 billion PBMCs per donor. Overall study outcomes, separate from this receptor: Pairwise subsampling indicated that sequencing depth was expected to affect the degree of clonotype sharing among donors. Rarefaction of sorted-subset datasets indicated incomplete sequencing despite the large sequencing depth. Because the study included a small number of donors, the genetic and exposure-history diversity represented was limited. Estimated clonotype richness was generally larger for naive than for memory subsets. Only blood was sampled, and tissue TCR repertoires likely differ from those in blood. Sharing across a handful of donors was observed for about 5% of naive CD4, over 3% of naive CD8, around 2.5% of memory CD4, and roughly 0.43% of memory CD8 clonotypes. Higher generation probabilities were observed for clonotypes shared by all four sorted-subset donors than for non-shared clonotypes.

The clonotype comes from a young man in good health. Some clones in this sample may be carry-over from other donors' samples. The sequence joins TRBV2 to TRBJ2-2; no D segment can be confidently identified. The sample was naive CD4+ T cells from PBMCs. The cell subset or site label of this sample denotes: CD45RA+ positively selected. The CDR3 corresponds to CASSDGDTGELFF. The nucleotide sequence reads as follows: TGTGCCAGCAGTGACGGCGACACCGGGGAGCTGTTTTTT.